These 15 T cell receptor beta chains were sequenced from one sample in a study of regulatory T cells in long-lasting Graves disease. As for time point: persistent/refractory GD, antithyroid drugs over 5 years with positive TRAb. The authors made the TCR library using RNA they extracted from PBMCs. Arm-PCR of CDR3 regions and iRepertoire HTBI primers were the basis on which TCR beta libraries were built. TCRdb reprocessed the multiplex PCR reads with MiXCR, giving one entry per CDR3 protein. The sample consists of 400,000 or so distinct CDR3 sequences, 23% of them appearing once. Here the sequenced sample was peripheral blood mononuclear cells (PBMCs), taken when the disease was refractory, from a patient treated with antithyroid drugs. These receptors originate from a female donor with Graves disease.

V usage is TRBV18 and J usage is TRBJ1-5; D might be TRBD1 (5 bases). V lost 2 bases and J lost 5, with 13 bases in between. Looked up from germline, CDR1 is KGHSH and CDR2 is LQKENI. The CDR3 totals 15 residues. The DNA of the CDR3 is TGTGCCAGCTCACCAACAGGCTTACCGGATCAGCCCCAGCATTTT. The encoded protein is CASSPTGLPDQPQHF.

V and J are TRBV28 and TRBJ1-2, with D hard to call. Trimming stripped 6 bases from V and 0 bases from J, with 14 bases between. Germline CDR1 reads MDHEN; CDR2 reads SYDVKM. This CDR3 comprises 15 residues. The CDR3 DNA reads as TGTGCCAGCAGCTCGGACGGATTCTCTAACTATGGCTACACCTTC. This encodes CASSSDGFSNYGYTF.

This clonotype was seen repeatedly, ten times or more. This sequence joins TRBV12-3 or TRBV12-4 and TRBJ1-5; D ambiguous. CDR3 size: 18 residues. V was clipped by 4 bases and J by 0 bases, with 19 bases between them. CDR3 protein: CASSSNGWGRYSNQPQHF. CDR3 in DNA: TGTGCCAGCAGTTCCAACGGTTGGGGTCGCTATAGCAATCAGCCCCAGCATTTT.

This clonotype was seen a few times. The chain carries TRBV4-1 and TRBJ2-3; tentatively, D is TRBD2 (5 bases). The J call is in doubt because the DNA end fits TRBJ2-5 better. The CDR3 loop spans 15 amino acids. Germline V gene sequence: CDR1 MGHRA, CDR2 YSYEKL. In DNA, the CDR3 is TGCGCCAGCAGCCAAGGTCGGGGATTGGGGGAGACCCAGTACTTC. Residues: CASSQGRGLGETQYF.

This clonotype was recorded at least ten times. V is TRBV27 and J is TRBJ1-2; the match to TRBD1 covers 9 bases. With V trimmed by 7 bases and J by 3 bases, 6 bases remained unmatched. The CDR3 loop spans 14 amino acids. CDR1 is MNHEY and CDR2 is SMNVEV in the germline V gene (reference sequence). Written as DNA, the CDR3 is TGTGCCAGCACCCAGACAGGGGGGGACTATGGCTACACCTTC. It codes for CASTQTGGDYGYTF.

Concerning this clonotype: A much bigger clone sits one base away, suggesting this may be a read error. The chain uses TRBV7-3 and TRBJ1-4; TRBD1 matches at 9 bases. Trimming took 5 bases from V and 5 from J; bases not matched to a gene: 6. Germline values: CDR1 SGHTA, CDR2 FQGTGA. The CDR3 length is 15 residues. For the CDR3, the DNA is TGTGCCAGCAGCCCGGGACAGGGAAGAAATGAAAAACTGTTTTTT. Amino acid sequence: CASSPGQGRNEKLFF. The full variable domain, rest sourced from reference TRBV7-3 and TRBJ1-4, is GAGVSQTPSNKVTEKGKYVELRCDPISGHTALYWYRQSLGQGPEFLIYFQGTGAADDSGLPNDRFFAVRPEGSVSTLKIQRTERGDSAVYLCASSPGQGRNEKLFFGSGTQLSVL.

The table lists this clonotype with many counts. The chain uses TRBV7-2 and TRBJ2-7; 7 positions agree with TRBD1. With 5 bases clipped from V and 4 bases from J, the junction kept 8 bases outside the gene matches. The CDR3 runs 14 residues. Germline assignment: CDR1 SGHTA and CDR2 FQGNSA. The CDR3 DNA sequence: TGTGCCAGCAGCGGACCGGGACAGCTTTACGAGCAGTACTTC. It yields the protein CASSGPGQLYEQYF.

This clonotype has a handful of counts. V usage is TRBV19 and J usage is TRBJ2-5; tentative D call: TRBD2 (5 bases). Trimming shortened V by 3 bases and J by 1 base, and 9 bases separated the two germline ends. CDR3 size: 14 residues. Germline CDR1 reads LNHDA; CDR2 reads SQIVND (reference sequence). This CDR3 is CASSITGVQETQYF. In DNA, the CDR3 is TGTGCCAGTAGTATTACCGGGGTCCAAGAGACCCAGTACTTC.

At least ten counts were recorded for this clonotype. The chain joins TRBV12-3 or TRBV12-4 to TRBJ2-7; 11 positions match TRBD2. CDR3 length equals 16 residues. The junction had 4 bases not matched to a gene; V was cut back by 3 bases and J by 0 bases. CDR3 in amino acids: CASSLELAGVSYEQYF. Written as DNA, the CDR3 is TGTGCCAGCAGTTTGGAACTAGCGGGAGTCTCCTACGAGCAGTACTTC.

This chain connects TRBV30 to TRBJ2-7; D might be TRBD2 (5 bases). V was clipped by 0 bases and J by 6 bases, with 15 bases between them. This CDR3 is 14 amino acids long. Per germline, CDR1 GTSNPN and CDR2 SVGIG (reference sequence). The CDR3 here is CAWSVWRADAEQYF. CDR3 DNA: TGTGCCTGGAGTGTATGGCGGGCGGACGCCGAGCAGTACTTC.

The chain employs TRBV16 and TRBJ2-6; D is uncertain. The length of the CDR3 is 17 residues. V shed 2 bases and J shed 1 base, with 12 bases lying between them. Germline CDR1 and CDR2: KGHSY and FQNENV. CDR3 protein: CASSQMSMRSGANVLTF. In DNA form, the CDR3 reads TGTGCCAGCAGCCAAATGTCTATGCGGTCTGGGGCCAACGTCCTGACTTTC.

The chain is built from TRBV19 and TRBJ2-3; 10 nucleotides match TRBD1. CDR1 LNHDA and CDR2 SQIVND come from the germline V gene (reference sequence). The CDR3 spans 16 residues. The junction had 9 bases not matched to a gene; V was cut back by 4 bases and J by 5 bases. In DNA form, the CDR3 reads TGTGCCAGTAGTACATTTGGGACAGGGGTCGGAGATACGCAGTATTTT. Protein: CASSTFGTGVGDTQYF.

This clonotype was observed a few times. The chain has TRBV7-9 and TRBJ2-7; D possibly corresponds to TRBD2 (6 bases). CDR1 is SEHNR, CDR2 FQNEAQ, per germline (reference sequence). V was clipped by 5 bases and J by 3 bases, with 20 bases between them. The CDR3 spans 16 residues. The CDR3 DNA reads as TGTGCCAGCAGCCCCGGGCCTACGGGACTTGGCTACGAGCAGTACTTC. This gives the protein CASSPGPTGLGYEQYF.

This clonotype was found a few times. The chain recombines TRBV18 with TRBJ2-5, with D uncertain. The V gene lost 2 bases and the J gene lost 5 bases, with 12 bases spanning the gap. The CDR3 contains 14 residues. Germline V gene sequence: CDR1 KGHSH, CDR2 LQKENI. The CDR3 spells CASSPFDGAETQYF. For the CDR3, the DNA is TGTGCCAGCTCACCATTCGACGGCGCGGAGACCCAGTACTTC. Full variable domain (missing parts from reference TRBV18 and TRBJ2-5): NAGVMQNPRHLVRRRGQEARLRCSPMKGHSHVYWYRQLPEEGLKFMVYLQKENIIDESGMPKERFSAEFPKEGPSILRIQQVVRGDSAAYFCASSPFDGAETQYFGPGTRLLVL.

This chain uses TRBV10-3 with TRBJ1-1; 9 positions agree with TRBD1. Trimming removed 5 bases from V and 6 bases from J; junction bases left unmatched: 7. CDR3 length: 14 amino acids. Germline CDR1 ENHRY, CDR2 SYGVKD. CDR3 coding DNA: TGTGCCATCAGTTGGGACAGGGTATCCGCTGAAGCTTTCTTT. Translated: CAISWDRVSAEAFF.